The 8 T cell receptor beta chains below come from one sample, sequenced in a study of OX40 agonist ivuxolimab in advanced cancers. Measured with immunoSEQ multiplex PCR; TCRdb has only the in-frame clones, and not every one. The table has some 15,000 clones, roughly nine tenths seen once. The sequencing here drew on CD4+ or CD8+ T cells sorted from blood, taken in a trial of the OX40 agonist ivuxolimab. All receptors derive from an adult with an advanced solid tumor such as melanoma, head and neck, liver or kidney cancer.

The chain uses TRBV6-1 and TRBJ2-7; D call uncertain. Per the germline V gene, CDR1 is MNHNS and CDR2 is SASEGT. Trimming left V 5 bases short and J 3 bases short, with 8 bases between. CDR3 length: 12 amino acids. The CDR3, as DNA: TGTGCCAGCAGTCACCTTAACTACGAGCAGTACTTC. This gives the protein CASSHLNYEQYF.

The rearrangement uses TRBV5-1 and TRBJ2-1, with a tentative D call TRBD1 (6 bases). CDR3 length: 14 amino acids. The germline CDR1 and CDR2 sequences are SGHRS and YFSETQ. The ends were cut back, 8 bases at V and 4 bases at J, with 16 bases in the middle. The chain's CDR3 is CASDPTGQYNEQFF. CDR3 nucleotide sequence: TGCGCCAGTGACCCGACAGGACAATACAATGAGCAGTTCTTC.

This sequence joins TRBV13 and TRBJ1-4, with 7 bases lining up with TRBD1. CDR1 PRHDT and CDR2 FYEKMQ come from the germline V gene (reference sequence). Losses at the gene ends were 5 bases for V and 3 bases for J; bases not matched to a gene: 9. This CDR3 contains 16 residues. CDR3 DNA: TGTGCCAGCAGCCCCCGGGGGACAGACTCTAATGAAAAACTGTTTTTT. Its protein is CASSPRGTDSNEKLFF.

The J gene is TRBJ2-5, the V gene TRBV1; the D segment call TRBD2 is taken from the table without a DNA check. TRBV1 is an annotated pseudogene. The CDR3 sequence is 16 residues long. In DNA form, the CDR3 reads TGCACCAGCAGCCAAGATCAATGCCATTCCGGGGAGACCCAGTACTTC. Its translation: CTSSQDQCHSGETQYF.

The CDR3 region has the DNA TGTGCCAGCAGTGAAGGGGGCGGGGGACTCTCCTACGAGCAGTACTTC. This sequence encodes CASSEGGGGLSYEQYF. The chain carries TRBV6-1 and TRBJ2-7, with TRBD2 identical over 7 bases. V was pared by 1 base and J by 0 bases, with 6 bases of the junction left unmatched. This CDR3 region has 16 residues. Germline V gene sequence: CDR1 MNHNS, CDR2 SASEGT.

The rearrangement uses TRBV9 and TRBJ2-7; D assignment may be TRBD1 or TRBD2 (6 bases each). The V gene's germline CDR1 is SGDLS and CDR2 YYNGEE. Trimming removed 4 bases from V and 0 bases from J, with 17 bases in between. The CDR3 runs to 16 residues. The CDR3 region is CASSPTGASASYEQYF. The CDR3 region has the DNA TGTGCCAGCAGCCCCACGGGGGCTAGCGCCTCCTACGAGCAGTACTTC.

The chain has TRBV6-4 and TRBJ1-2, with 8 positions matching TRBD1. The V gene's germline CDR1 is MRHNA and CDR2 SNTAGT. The CDR3 has 16 amino acids. V lost 2 bases and J lost 6; bases outside the gene matches: 11. CDR3 sequence: CASSDTWGQEMNGYTF. The CDR3 DNA is TGTGCCAGCAGTGACACATGGGGACAGGAGATGAATGGCTACACCTTC.

This chain uses TRBV11-3 with TRBJ2-7; D tentatively reads TRBD1 or TRBD2 (5 bases each). Trimming pared 5 bases from V and 0 bases from J, leaving 11 bases between. This CDR3 has 14 residues. Germline V gene lookup returns CDR1 SGHNT and CDR2 YENEEA. As DNA, the CDR3 is TGTGCCAGCAGCCCGAGGGGCAGCTCCTACGAGCAGTACTTC. This encodes CASSPRGSSYEQYF.